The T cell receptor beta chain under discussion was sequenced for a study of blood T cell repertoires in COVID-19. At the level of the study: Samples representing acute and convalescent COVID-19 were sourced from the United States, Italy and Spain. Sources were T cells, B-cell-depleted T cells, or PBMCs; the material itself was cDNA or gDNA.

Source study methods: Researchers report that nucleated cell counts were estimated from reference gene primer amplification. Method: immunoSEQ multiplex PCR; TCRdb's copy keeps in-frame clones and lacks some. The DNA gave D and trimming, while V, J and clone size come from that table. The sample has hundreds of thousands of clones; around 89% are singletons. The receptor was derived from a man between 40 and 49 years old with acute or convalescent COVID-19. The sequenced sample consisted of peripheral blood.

CDR3 DNA: TGTGCCAGCAGCAGATCGGACAGCTACGAGCAGTACTTC. Amino acids: CASSRSDSYEQYF. The chain carries TRBV7-7 and TRBJ2-7, with D possibly matching TRBD1 (6 bases). Trimming took 5 bases from V and 3 from J, leaving 11 bases between them. This CDR3 comprises 13 residues. Germline V CDR1 and CDR2: SSHAT, FNYEAQ (reference sequence).